This TCR beta chain was documented in a study of T cell changes during pregnancy in multiple sclerosis. The protocol was immunoSEQ multiplex PCR, while the TCRdb copy is restricted to in-frame clones and leaves out a portion. The sample has fewer than 75,000 clones, approximately 90% seen once. Germline CDR1 and CDR2: SGHRS and YFSETQ. This CDR3 is built from 13 residues. J lost 5 bases, V lost 5 bases, and 5 bases had no gene match. The chain carries TRBV5-1 and TRBJ2-5; the match to TRBD1 covers 8 bases. The starting material was peripheral blood, obtained in the second trimester of pregnancy. This clonotype originated in a female donor with multiple sclerosis, enrolled in a pregnancy study. The CDR3 coding sequence is TGCGCCAGCAGTCGGACAGGGACGGAGACCCAGTACTTC. Encoded protein: CASSRTGTETQYF.